These 7 T cell receptor beta chains were all obtained from the same sample, sequenced in a study of beta chain features in type 1 diabetes. Broader study findings: Significant though moderate, a shortening of TCRB CDR3s appeared in all four CD4+ subsets of Type 1 diabetes patients.

Expressed TCRB transcripts were sequenced because the isolated RNA had all been reverse transcribed beforehand. The method was immunoSEQ multiplex PCR; TCRdb's version includes in-frame clones alone and lacks a portion of them. The sample has under 850,000 clones, about an eighth seen once; the top ten hold less than 0.025%. Antigens for these TCRs are unknown. The sequencing input was naive CD4+ T cells from blood. The receptors derive from a man in his late teens or twenties with type 1 diabetes.

This clone appeared a few times. V is TRBV29-1 and J is TRBJ1-2; TRBD1 is a possible D gene (6 bases). This CDR3 contains 15 residues. Germline values: CDR1 SQVTM, CDR2 ANQGSEA. Trimming left V 2 bases short and J 4 bases short, with 17 bases between. CDR3 amino acids: CSVERRGGISYGYTF. DNA of the CDR3: TGCAGCGTTGAACGCAGAGGGGGGATTAGCTATGGCTACACCTTC.

The chain recombines TRBV28 with TRBJ2-1; TRBD1 matches at 8 bases. Germline V CDR1 and CDR2: MDHEN, SYDVKM. After removal of 7 bases from V and 6 bases from J, the junction contained 14 bases not matched to a gene. The CDR3 totals 16 residues. The CDR3 sequence is CASTPFGAQGVNEQFF. The CDR3 DNA sequence: TGTGCCAGCACCCCGTTTGGGGCACAGGGGGTCAATGAGCAGTTCTTC.

Only a few counts were recorded for this clone. Other DNA sequences in the same sample also yield this CDR3. This chain uses TRBV29-1 with TRBJ2-5; a possible D gene is TRBD1 (5 bases). The CDR3 consists of 12 residues. Germline V CDR1 and CDR2: SQVTM, ANQGSEA. V was shortened by 5 bases and J by 1 base, with 8 bases between the two germline ends. CDR3 region: CSVRDSQETQYF. CDR3 DNA sequence: TGCAGCGTTAGAGACAGCCAAGAGACCCAGTACTTC.

The V call is TRBV7-9, the J call TRBJ2-6; D gene unclear. Germline values: CDR1 SEHNR, CDR2 FQNEAQ (reference sequence). Trimming cost V 6 bases and J 4 bases, with 10 bases left between them. The CDR3 covers 14 residues. The CDR3 loop reads CASSSQGGANVLTF. CDR3 bases: TGTGCCAGCAGTTCCCAAGGAGGGGCCAACGTCCTGACTTTC. The variable domain in full, completed from reference TRBV7-9 and TRBJ2-6, reads DTGVSQNPRHKITKRGQNVTFRCDPISEHNRLYWYRQTLGQGPEFLTYFQNEAQLEKSRLLSDRFSAERPKGSFSTLEIQRTEQGDSAMYLCASSSQGGANVLTFGAGSRLTVL.

The rearrangement links TRBV9 to TRBJ1-5, with a weak D call TRBD1 (5 bases). Trimming cost V 4 bases and J 4 bases, with 15 bases left between them. CDR3 length: 15 residues. The V gene's germline CDR1 is SGDLS and CDR2 YYNGEE. CDR3 loop: CASSSGTEVNQPQHF. The CDR3 DNA sequence: TGTGCCAGCAGCTCGGGGACCGAAGTGAATCAGCCCCAGCATTTT.

This clone has more than one count but fewer than ten. V is TRBV7-9 and J is TRBJ2-5, with D perhaps matching TRBD1 (6 bases). CDR3 length: 18 residues. Germline V gives CDR1 SEHNR, CDR2 FQNEAQ (reference sequence). Trimming took 3 bases from V and 0 from J, leaving 20 bases between them. CDR3 sequence: CASSFRQAKFTDQETQYF. CDR3 DNA: TGTGCCAGCAGCTTCCGACAGGCAAAGTTCACGGACCAAGAGACCCAGTACTTC.

This chain links TRBV7-2 with TRBJ1-1; TRBD1 aligns across 7 bases. Trimming took 4 bases from V and 4 from J; bases not matched to a gene: 6. The CDR3 length is 14 residues. Germline V gene sequence: CDR1 SGHTA, CDR2 FQGNSA. Written as DNA, the CDR3 is TGTGCCAGCAGCTCAGGGGGTCCGGGCACTGAAGCTTTCTTT. Its translation is CASSSGGPGTEAFF.